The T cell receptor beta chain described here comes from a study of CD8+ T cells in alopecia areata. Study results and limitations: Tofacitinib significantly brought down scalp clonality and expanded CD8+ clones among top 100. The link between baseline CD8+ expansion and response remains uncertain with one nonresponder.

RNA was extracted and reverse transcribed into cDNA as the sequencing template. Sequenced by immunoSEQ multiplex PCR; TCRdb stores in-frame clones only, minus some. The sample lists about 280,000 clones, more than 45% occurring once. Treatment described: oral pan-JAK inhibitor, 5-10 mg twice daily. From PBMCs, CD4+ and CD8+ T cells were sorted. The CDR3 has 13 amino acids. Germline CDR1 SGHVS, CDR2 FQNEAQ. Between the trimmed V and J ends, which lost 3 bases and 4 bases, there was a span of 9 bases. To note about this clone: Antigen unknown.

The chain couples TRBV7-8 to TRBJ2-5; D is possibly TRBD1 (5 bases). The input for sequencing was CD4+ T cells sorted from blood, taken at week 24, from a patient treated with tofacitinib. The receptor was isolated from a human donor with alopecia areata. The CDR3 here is CASSLDKTETQYF. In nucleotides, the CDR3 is TGTGCCAGCAGCTTGGACAAGACAGAGACCCAGTACTTC.